The 19 T cell receptor beta chains presented below share a single source sample, sequenced in a study of Ad26.COV2.S vaccination and SARS-CoV-2 variants. Assay used: immunoSEQ multiplex PCR; TCRdb lists only in-frame clones, some missing. The sample has just over 350,000 clones, approximately 90% seen once. Sequenced here: peripheral blood, sampled after recovery from COVID-19. Every receptor here comes from a human donor who had recovered from COVID-19.

This rearrangement joins TRBV9 to TRBJ2-3; D is unresolved. The CDR3 is 14 amino acids. Germline CDR1 SGDLS, CDR2 YYNGEE. V lost 10 bases and J 1 base, leaving 16 bases between the germline ends. The DNA for the CDR3 is TGTGCCGGTGGACGAGGTGGCGGCACAGATACGCAGTATTTT. Translation: CAGGRGGGTDTQYF.

This clone has only one observation. The same CDR3 also results from other DNA sequences found in this sample. The genes are TRBV5-1 and TRBJ2-3, with 11 nucleotides matching TRBD2. The CDR3 contains 15 residues. CDR1 is SGHRS, CDR2 YFSETQ, per germline. J lost 3 bases, V lost 4 bases, and 4 bases had no gene match. CDR3 sequence reads: CASSAGTSGTDTQYF. CDR3 DNA: TGCGCCAGCAGCGCTGGGACTAGCGGAACAGATACGCAGTATTTT.

This clone appeared once. The J gene is TRBJ1-2, the V gene TRBV6-6, with a possible D match to TRBD1 (5 bases). CDR1 MNHNY and CDR2 SVGAGI come from the germline V gene (reference sequence). Deletions cut 4 bases from V and 3 bases from J, with 6 bases between. This CDR3 has 12 amino acids. The CDR3 here is CASSSQDYGYTF. The CDR3 region has the DNA TGTGCCAGCAGTTCACAGGACTATGGCTACACCTTC.

V usage is TRBV18 and J usage is TRBJ2-3; TRBD1 matches 7 bases. With V trimmed by 1 base and J by 6 bases, 13 bases remained unmatched. Germline CDR1 and CDR2: KGHSH and LQKENI. The CDR3 extends over 17 amino acids. CDR3 sequence reads: CASSPRQARGGGDTQYF. The DNA for the CDR3 is TGTGCCAGCTCACCACGTCAGGCGCGAGGGGGCGGGGATACGCAGTATTTT.

The chain recombines TRBV29-1 with TRBJ2-7, with 11 bases matching TRBD1. The V segment lost 4 bases and the J segment 4 bases; nucleotides outside the gene matches: 6. The CDR3 covers 14 residues. Germline V gene sequence: CDR1 SQVTM, CDR2 ANQGSEA. CDR3 in amino acids: CSVAPGQGVYEQYF. CDR3 nucleotide sequence: TGCAGCGTTGCCCCGGGACAGGGGGTATACGAGCAGTACTTC.

The chain couples TRBV5-1 to TRBJ1-4; 7 bases map to TRBD1. The CDR3 sequence is 17 residues long. With V trimmed by 0 bases and J by 10 bases, 15 bases remained unmatched. The germline gives CDR1 SGHRS, CDR2 YFSETQ. CDR3 DNA sequence: TGCGCCAGCAGCTTGGACCTTCCAGGGGGGAGTCGGGGAAAACTGTTTTTT. Its protein is CASSLDLPGGSRGKLFF.

This chain links TRBV4-3 with TRBJ1-4, with TRBD1 matching 10 bases. The V segment lost 3 bases and the J segment 8 bases; nucleotides outside the gene matches: 12. Per the germline V gene, CDR1 is LGHNA and CDR2 is YSLEER. The length of the CDR3 is 17 residues. This CDR3 reads CASSHRIPGTGEEKLFF. CDR3 nucleotide sequence: TGCGCCAGCAGCCACCGGATACCCGGGACAGGGGAGGAAAAACTGTTTTTT.

V usage is TRBV5-6 and J usage is TRBJ2-7; TRBD2 might be the D (5 bases). The CDR3 spans 12 residues. Deletions cut 6 bases from V and 1 base from J, with 8 bases between. Germline values: CDR1 SGHDT, CDR2 YYEEEE. DNA of the CDR3: TGTGCCAGCAAGGGAGCATCCTACGAGCAGTACTTC. Its translation is CASKGASYEQYF.

The CDR3, as DNA: TGCGCCAGCAGCTTGGTCTCCAGTGACTACAATGAGCAGTTCTTC. It translates to CASSLVSSDYNEQFF. V and J are TRBV5-1 and TRBJ2-1; D is unclear. V was cut by 0 bases and J by 3 bases, with 10 bases left in between. The germline V gene has CDR1 SGHRS and CDR2 YFSETQ. The CDR3 contains 15 residues. The entire variable domain, with the rest obtained from reference TRBV5-1 and TRBJ2-1, is as follows: KAGVTQTPRYLIKTRGQQVTLSCSPISGHRSVSWYQQTPGQGLQFLFEYFSETQRNKGNFPGRFSGRQFSNSRSEMNVSTLELGDSALYLCASSLVSSDYNEQFFGPGTRLTVL.

The gene calls are TRBV5-5 and TRBJ1-2; D is ambiguous. Germline-derived CDR1 and CDR2 are SGHKS and YYEKEE (reference sequence). V dropped 3 bases and J dropped 0 bases, with 12 bases sitting between them. The CDR3 consists of 15 residues. In nucleotides, the CDR3 is TGTGCCAGCAGCTCGGCTCTGGGAACTAACTATGGCTACACCTTC. Its protein is CASSSALGTNYGYTF.

The chain has TRBV6-1 and TRBJ1-1; D is unresolved. CDR1 and CDR2 (germline): MNHNS, SASEGT. The CDR3 covers 13 residues. V shed 2 bases and J shed 8 bases, with 12 bases lying between them. The CDR3 loop reads CASSEWGGVEAFF. Written as DNA, the CDR3 is TGTGCCAGCAGTGAATGGGGAGGAGTAGAAGCTTTCTTT.

The rearrangement uses TRBV6-6 and TRBJ2-5, with 9 bases matching TRBD1. The CDR3 runs to 14 residues. Germline trimming cut 5 bases from V and 5 bases from J; bases unmatched to any gene: 6. From germline, CDR1 is MNHNY and CDR2 SVGAGI (reference sequence). The CDR3 spells CASSRTGDEETQYF. CDR3 DNA: TGTGCCAGCAGTCGGACAGGGGATGAGGAGACCCAGTACTTC.

The chain uses TRBV10-3 and TRBJ1-1, with a tentative D call TRBD1 (5 bases). V was shortened by 5 bases and J by 4 bases, with 14 bases between the two germline ends. Germline V gives CDR1 ENHRY, CDR2 SYGVKD. This CDR3 is 14 amino acids long. As DNA, the CDR3 is TGTGCCATCAGTTTCAGGGAATGGGGCACTGAAGCTTTCTTT. Translating it yields CAISFREWGTEAFF.

The chain uses TRBV2 and TRBJ2-3; D is unresolved. V lost 10 bases to trimming and J lost 0 bases, with 5 bases between them. CDR3 length equals 11 residues. The germline gives CDR1 SNHLY, CDR2 FYNNEI. CDR3 protein: CATGSTDTQYF. In nucleotides, the CDR3 is TGTGCCACGGGTAGCACAGATACGCAGTATTTT.

J is TRBJ2-7 and V is TRBV6-5, with D maybe TRBD2 (6 bases). Germline V gene sequence: CDR1 MNHEY, CDR2 SVGAGI. The CDR3 has 14 amino acids. V was shortened by 8 bases and J by 1 base, with 15 bases between the two germline ends. CDR3 bases: TGTGCCAGCGTCCCCCCCGGGGGATCCTACGAGCAGTACTTC. The encoded protein is CASVPPGGSYEQYF.

The V and J genes are TRBV5-4 and TRBJ1-1; 7 nucleotides agree with TRBD1. Trimming cost V 5 bases and J 8 bases; bases outside gene matches: 12. This CDR3 spans 14 amino acids. CDR1 SGHNT and CDR2 YYREEE come from the germline V gene (reference sequence). The CDR3 sequence is CASSRGGAEIEAFF. CDR3 in DNA: TGTGCCAGCAGTCGAGGGGGCGCGGAGATCGAAGCTTTCTTT.

The chain carries TRBV3-1 (or the pseudogene TRBV3-2) and TRBJ2-2; the D is unclear. This CDR3 has 12 amino acids. The germline CDR1 and CDR2 sequences are LGHDT and YNNKEL (reference sequence). V lost 4 bases, J lost 6 bases, and 6 bases lay in between. CDR3 sequence reads: CASSRTSGELFF. The CDR3 DNA reads as TGTGCCAGCAGCCGAACCTCCGGGGAGCTGTTTTTT.

The chain is built from TRBV27 and TRBJ1-1; 7 bases match TRBD1. The CDR3 spans 16 residues. After removal of 2 bases from V and 3 bases from J, the junction contained 9 bases not matched to a gene. Germline V CDR1 and CDR2: MNHEY, SMNVEV (reference sequence). CDR3 sequence reads: CASSLTPQGFHTEAFF. Written as DNA, the CDR3 is TGTGCCAGCAGTTTAACACCACAGGGGTTCCACACTGAAGCTTTCTTT.

The V gene is TRBV9, the J gene TRBJ1-1; maybe TRBD1 (5 bases). This CDR3 has 15 residues. V lost 6 bases and J lost 3, with 18 bases in between. The V gene's germline CDR1 is SGDLS and CDR2 YYNGEE. This CDR3 reads CASNPGAGTYTEAFF. As DNA, the CDR3 is TGTGCCAGCAACCCCGGGGCAGGGACCTACACTGAAGCTTTCTTT.